The entry below gives a single T cell receptor (beta chain) sequence along with its context. At the DNA level, this CDR3 is encoded by other sequences in the same sample as well. Participant reports of clinical history set cohort assignment. CDR1 and CDR2 (germline): SNHLY, FYNNEI. Trimming pared 4 bases from V and 1 base from J, leaving 7 bases between. CDR3 length: 13 amino acids. Per the original methods: Reference gene primer amplification in the assay estimated nucleated cell counts. TCRdb's copy holds only in-frame clones and misses some; the assay was immunoSEQ multiplex PCR. That table furnishes V, J and clone size, whereas the DNA furnished D and trimming. The repertoire holds 200,000 or so clones, with around 81% as singletons. The sample comes from a study of blood T cell repertoires in COVID-19. About the research overall: From T cells, B-cell-depleted T cells, or PBMCs came the material, which was cDNA or gDNA.

This sequence was found in a man aged 35-49 years who had recovered from COVID-19. The specimen was PBMCs or T cells enriched from blood (not recorded which). This rearrangement joins TRBV2 to TRBJ1-1; possibly TRBD1 for D (5 bases). The CDR3 nucleotides read TGTGCCAGCAGTGTTCAGGGGAACACTGAAGCTTTCTTT. Residues: CASSVQGNTEAFF.